This TCR beta chain was documented in a study of beta chain features in type 1 diabetes. On the study more broadly: Taken together, all samples contributed some 98 million examined sorted cells. Overall study findings and caveats: In every one of the four CD4+ subsets, TCRB CDR3s were moderately but significantly shorter in Type 1 diabetes patients.

Isolation of CD4+ naive, central memory, regulatory and stem cell-like memory cells was achieved by sorting via CD45RO/CCR7/CD25/CD127/CD95/CD27. Since all of the isolated RNA was reverse transcribed, expressed TCRB transcripts were what got sequenced. Libraries were prepared by immunoSEQ multiplex PCR; TCRdb keeps only in-frame clonotypes and omits some of them. The sample shows more than 550,000 clones, about 14% of them seen only once. The CDR3 spans 15 residues. The V segment lost 3 bases and the J segment 3 bases; nucleotides outside the gene matches: 1. CDR1 and CDR2 (germline): KGHSH, LQKENI. This clone was counted a few times. What it binds is unknown. Other nucleotide sequences from this sample produce the same CDR3.

The chain couples TRBV18 to TRBJ2-7, with 14 bases that match TRBD2. Sequencing was performed on naive CD4+ T cells from blood. The receptor was derived from a man aged 18 to 29 with type 1 diabetes. The CDR3, as DNA: TGTGCCAGCTCACCTGGGACTAGCGGGAGCTACGAGCAGTACTTC. Translation gives CASSPGTSGSYEQYF.